Only one count was recorded for the clone carrying this T cell receptor beta chain. The antigen is undetermined. The data belong to a study of T cell responses to AZD1222 COVID-19 vaccine. Study-wide points: Spike-specific TCRs gained breadth and depth after people received two AZD1222 doses. At study baseline, merely five or six AZD1222 recipients were seropositive.

Data came from immunoSEQ multiplex PCR; TCRdb stores just in-frame clones and leaves some out. Seen here are about 160,000 clones, over 75% observed once, and the top ten hold about 4.5%. This specimen was peripheral blood, taken 28 days after the second AZD1222 dose. This TCR was sampled from an adult who received the AZD1222 COVID-19 vaccine.

CDR3 region: CSASPDNSNTEAFF. The DNA of the CDR3 is TGCAGTGCTAGTCCAGATAACTCGAACACTGAAGCTTTCTTT. This rearrangement joins TRBV20-1 to TRBJ1-1; D gene unclear. The CDR3 length is 14 residues. Between the trimmed V and J ends, which lost 3 bases and 1 base, there was a span of 12 bases. The germline gives CDR1 DFQATT, CDR2 SNEGSKA (reference sequence).